This entry is about one T cell receptor (beta chain). As yet, its antigen is unknown. The data were taken from a study of vaccination effects on CD4 cells after COVID-19. ViraFEST used viral peptide pools to expand antigen-specific CD4+ T cells before sequencing. Investigators separated out CD4+ T cells once around nine days of culture had passed. Participants received two doses of either the BNT162b2 or mRNA-1273 vaccine. Half the medium was replaced with IL-2 medium on days 3 and 7. Data came from immunoSEQ multiplex PCR; TCRdb stores just in-frame clones and leaves some out. The data show approximately 65,000 clones, 70% to 75% seen once. The CDR3 has 17 residues. Germline lookup yields CDR1 MNHNY and CDR2 SVGAGI (reference sequence). With 5 bases clipped from V and 3 bases from J, the junction kept 12 bases outside the gene matches.

Material: CD4+ T cells from PBMCs cultured with HCoV-229E spike peptides, obtained after COVID-19 vaccination. The chain carries TRBV6-6 and TRBJ2-3; 9 bases line up with TRBD1. This TCR came from a human donor who received a COVID-19 vaccine. The CDR3 loop is CASSPPKQGARTDTQYF. The CDR3 DNA is TGTGCCAGCAGTCCGCCTAAACAGGGGGCGCGTACAGATACGCAGTATTTT.